A selection of T cell receptor beta chains follows, all from one sample in a study of shared clonotypes between healthy human individuals. Measured with immunoSEQ multiplex PCR; TCRdb has only the in-frame clones, and not every one. Of 500,000 to 700,000 clones listed, 95% are singletons. The sample comprised naive CD8+ T cells sorted from blood. The receptors stem from a woman in her twenties or thirties in good health. Both conserved end residues are trimmed from each CDR3.

j_call v_call cdr3_aa
TRBJ1-2 TRBV6-5 ATGGGSGYT
TRBJ2-7 TRBV7-2 ASSLELAGAIEQY
TRBJ2-7 TRBV6-5 ASSYMDGSWEQY
TRBJ1-2 TRBV11-2 ASSHPRGRAANYGYT
TRBJ1-2 TRBV7-9 ASSSRDKLSGYT
TRBJ1-4 TRBV25-1 ASQGANEKLF
TRBJ1-5 TRBV19 ASRITGGAGQPQH
TRBJ2-1 TRBV7-6 ASSPSGDYNEQF
TRBJ2-5 TRBV7-2 ASSFPLAGGREQY
TRBJ2-6 TRBV28 ASSSRLAGVTIFGANVLT
TRBJ1-5 TRBV28 ASSDLTGGGNQPQH
TRBJ1-2 TRBV7-8 ASSLALGSLSDGYT
TRBJ2-3 TRBV28 ASSWDRGSTDTQY
TRBJ1-1 TRBV28 ASSLGWQSNTEAF
TRBJ1-1 TRBV15 ATSRGGTEAF
TRBJ2-3 TRBV29-1 SAEGKVVQY
TRBJ2-7 TRBV25-1 ASNVAHPTYEQY
TRBJ2-7 TRBV19 ASSPQGFYEQY
TRBJ1-2 TRBV4-2 ASRPDRGVNYGYT